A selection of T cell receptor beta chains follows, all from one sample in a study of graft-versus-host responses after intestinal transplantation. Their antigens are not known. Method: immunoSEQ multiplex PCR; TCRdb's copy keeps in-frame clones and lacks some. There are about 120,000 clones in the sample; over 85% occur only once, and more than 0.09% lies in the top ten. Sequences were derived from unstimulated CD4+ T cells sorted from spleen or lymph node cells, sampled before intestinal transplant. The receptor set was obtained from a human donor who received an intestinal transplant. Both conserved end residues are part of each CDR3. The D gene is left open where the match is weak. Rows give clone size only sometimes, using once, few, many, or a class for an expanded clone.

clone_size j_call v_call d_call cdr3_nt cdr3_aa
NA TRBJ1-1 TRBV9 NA TGTGCCAGCAGTCCAGTGGGGACTGAAGCTTTCTTT CASSPVGTEAFF
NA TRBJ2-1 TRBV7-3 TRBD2 TGTGCCAGCAGCTTAGTACTAGCGGGAATAAGGAATGAGCAGTTCTTC CASSLVLAGIRNEQFF
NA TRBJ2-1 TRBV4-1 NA TGCGCCAGCAGCCGAGACTCCCAAACCTACAATGAGCAGTTCTTC CASSRDSQTYNEQFF
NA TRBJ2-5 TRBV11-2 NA TGTGCCAGCACCGGACGGAAAGAGACCCAGTACTTC CASTGRKETQYF
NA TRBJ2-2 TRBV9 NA TGTGCCAGCAGCGTAAGGGGACGGCTAGACAGCACCGGGGAGCTGTTTTTT CASSVRGRLDSTGELFF
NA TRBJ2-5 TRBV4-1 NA TGCGCCAGCAGCCAAGAAAGGGAAGAGACCCAGTACTTC CASSQEREETQYF
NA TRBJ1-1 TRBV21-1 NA TGTGCCAGCAGCAATTCCTGGACGGACATGAACACTGAAGCTTTCTTT CASSNSWTDMNTEAFF
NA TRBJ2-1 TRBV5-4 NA TGTGCCCGCGGGTGGCAGTTTAACAATGAGCAGTTCTTC CARGWQFNNEQFF
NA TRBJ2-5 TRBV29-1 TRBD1 TGCAGCGTTGTGGGCAGGGGGCTACAAGAGACCCAGTACTTC CSVVGRGLQETQYF
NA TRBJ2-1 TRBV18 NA TGTGCCAGCTCACCATTTGACCCAGGAATTTACAATGAGCAGTTCTTC CASSPFDPGIYNEQFF
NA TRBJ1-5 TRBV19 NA TGTGCCAGTAGTACGCCGGAATACGTTAACTCGCGTAGCAATCAGCCCCAGCATTTT CASSTPEYVNSRSNQPQHF
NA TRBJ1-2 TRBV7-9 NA TGTGCCGGCAGCGCCTCTTTGGACTTAATCTTC CAGSASLDLIF
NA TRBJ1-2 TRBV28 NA TGTGCCAGCAGAATCTCCATAGGGACGGCCACTGGCTACACCTTC CASRISIGTATGYTF
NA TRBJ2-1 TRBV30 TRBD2 TGTGCCTGGAGTCCCCTCGGGCGCGGGAGGGACAATGAGCAGTTCTTC CAWSPLGRGRDNEQFF
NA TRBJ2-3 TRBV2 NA TGTGCCAGCAGTGCCTGGAACCTTAGCACAGATACGCAGTATTTT CASSAWNLSTDTQYF
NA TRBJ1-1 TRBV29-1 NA TGCAGCGTCCCAATTGGGGGTTGGGACACTGAAGCTTTCTTT CSVPIGGWDTEAFF
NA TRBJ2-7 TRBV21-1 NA TGTGCCAGCAGGAATTTGGGCGAGCAGTACTTC CASRNLGEQYF
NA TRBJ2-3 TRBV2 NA TGTGCCAGCAGTGAAACAGAACAAGGCACGCAGTATTTT CASSETEQGTQYF
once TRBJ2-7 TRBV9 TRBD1 TGTGCCAGCAGCGTAGGATGGACAGGGGGGTACGAGCAGTACTTC CASSVGWTGGYEQYF
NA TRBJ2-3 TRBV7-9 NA TGTGCCAGCAGCTTAGTACGAGCAGGTACGGGAGTTGGCACAGATACGCAGTATTTT CASSLVRAGTGVGTDTQYF
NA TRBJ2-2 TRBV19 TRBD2 TGTGCCAGTAGTCCACGGACTAGTGTGGGTGGGGAGCTGTTTTTT CASSPRTSVGGELFF
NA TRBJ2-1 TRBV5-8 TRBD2 TGTGCCAGCAGCTACTCCGGGACTAGCGTACGATACAATGAGCAGTTCTTC CASSYSGTSVRYNEQFF